Listed below are T cell receptor beta chains from one sample, sequenced in a study of CD8 T cells in seronegative destructive rheumatoid arthritis. Data came from immunoSEQ multiplex PCR; TCRdb stores just in-frame clones and leaves some out. The data show fewer than 15,000 clones, with roughly 87% seen just once and about a quarter held by the top ten. Sequenced input: CD8+ T cells from blood. The source is a woman aged 30-55 years with seronegative destructive rheumatoid arthritis. CDR3s include the opening cysteine and the closing phenylalanine or tryptophan. Each record gives: J gene, D gene, V gene, clone size, CDR3 protein. The D gene is left open where the match is weak. Only some rows state a clone size, as once, few, many or a class for expanded clones.

TRBJ1-2	TRBD1	TRBV28	-	CASSLPDRSLYGYTF
TRBJ2-3	-	TRBV19	-	CASSIGQGTDTQYF
TRBJ2-4	TRBD1	TRBV28	-	CASSQRTGLAKNIQYF
TRBJ2-1	TRBD1	TRBV7-3	-	CASSLTFGQGGNEQFF
TRBJ2-7	-	TRBV18	-	CASSPKERVVSYEQYF
TRBJ1-2	TRBD1	TRBV9	-	CASSPGGTGGTSGYTF
TRBJ2-1	-	TRBV9	-	CASSVEQSNEQFF
TRBJ1-6	-	TRBV15	-	CATSRTPGDNSPLHF
TRBJ1-2	TRBD1	TRBV7-3	-	CASSLGQGTGHGYTF
TRBJ2-6	TRBD1	TRBV5-1	-	CASSESGTGVNVLTF
TRBJ1-6	-	TRBV7-9	-	CASSPVSSYNSPLHF
TRBJ2-1	-	TRBV7-2	-	CASSLAASNEQFF
TRBJ2-5	TRBD2	TRBV28	-	CASSPTLAGGVETQYF
TRBJ2-1	-	TRBV7-9	-	CASSSPIDYEQFF
TRBJ1-6	TRBD1	TRBV27	-	CASRYAGQGDSPLHF
TRBJ1-5	TRBD1	TRBV19	-	CASSMWTGGQPQHF
TRBJ2-1	-	TRBV6-1	once	CASSEGAAYNEQFF
TRBJ1-2	-	TRBV7-9	-	CASSFPGSYYGYTF
TRBJ1-4	-	TRBV15	-	CATSGLMGAGEKLFF
TRBJ2-2	TRBD1	TRBV2	-	CASRGGTGMIGELFF
TRBJ2-1	TRBD1	TRBV19	-	CASSIVIVVVFGQESYNEQFF
TRBJ2-1	TRBD1	TRBV9	-	CASSPGQGGSYNEQFF
TRBJ2-7	TRBD1	TRBV7-9	-	CASSSPGQGFYEQYF
TRBJ2-1	-	TRBV6-5	-	CASSYSSGRDEQFF
TRBJ2-3	-	TRBV30	-	CAWAIGDTSTDTQYF
TRBJ2-5	TRBD2	TRBV7-9	-	CASSWGTSGEETQYF
TRBJ1-2	TRBD1	TRBV18	-	CASSPRFGQGDYGYTF
TRBJ2-3	TRBD1	TRBV5-6	-	CASSRFIGTASDTQYF
TRBJ1-1	-	TRBV5-1	-	CASSLARGLNTEAFF
TRBJ1-2	-	TRBV10-3	-	CAISEGQGFYGYTF
TRBJ1-2	-	TRBV29-1	-	CSVVGGGYGYTF
TRBJ2-1	-	TRBV11-3	-	CASSSDSSYNEQFF
TRBJ2-5	TRBD2	TRBV7-9	-	CASSPIEAGAGETQYF